This TCR beta chain appears in the sequencing data of a study of T-cell reconstitution after alpha-beta-depleted transplantation in children (dated by TCRdb to about 2016). Context from the whole study: Using TCR repertoire profiling, the study quantitatively followed how T-cell immune reconstitution unfolded in children after TCRalphabeta/CD19-depleted allogeneic hematopoietic cell transplantation.

The library was built by means of PCR. TCRdb shows the sequencer as Illumina HiSeq 2500. TCR library preparation used molecular barcoding, with unique molecular identifiers applied to normalize quantification of the TCRbeta repertoire. Clones were called with MiXCR by TCRdb after fastp trimmed the public reads at Q25, and only in-frame beta chains were retained. Rows matching on CDR3 protein sequence are summarized as one entry with the most common DNA and genes. The sample data list hundreds of thousands of distinct CDR3 sequences, and around 13% of these were observed just once. Jointly, the top ten make up 0.79% of the sample. This clonotype occurred many times. No cognate antigen has been identified for it. The record has no base qualities; no much larger clone is one base away. Overall study results and their limits: In some patients, the high TCRbeta diversity seen at day 60 was put down to recipient T cells and intrathymic progenitors that had survived conditioning. Over the following months the frequencies of hyperexpanded clones went down, and after one year T-cell counts and TCRbeta diversity were mostly credited to newly produced T cells. The apparently early recovery of alphabetaT-cell counts about two months after transplant reportedly depended on only several hundred rapidly expanded clones that came from non-depleted graft cells.

The treatment or condition label of this sample denotes: allogeneic hematopoietic cell transplantation with graft depleted of TCRalphabeta T cells and CD19 B cells. The children who served as transplant recipients had been given grafts of TCRalphabeta/CD19-depleted allogeneic hematopoietic cells. Material: PBMCs, obtained before TCRalphabeta/CD19-depleted stem cell transplant. This sequence was found in a girl aged 2 to 10 with congenital amegakaryocytic thrombocytopenia, due to receive a stem cell transplant.

The CDR3 loop reads CAISEPWVTDTQYF. The nucleotides read TGTGCCATCAGTGAGCCCTGGGTAACAGATACGCAGTATTTT. The rearranged chain carries TRBV10-3 and TRBJ2-3, with the D gene too uncertain to name. CDR1 and CDR2 (ENHRY, SYGVKD) derive from the germline V gene. The cysteine opens and the phenylalanine closes a CDR3 of 14 amino acids. The sequence is cut down to CDR3 DNA, 42 bases in frame from base 1. Trimming at the junction amounts to 2 bases on V and 3 bases on J, and the germline ends lie 9 bases apart.